The 18 T cell receptor beta chains listed next were all sequenced from one sample in a study of T-cell reconstitution after alpha-beta-depleted transplantation in children. Unique molecular identifiers were incorporated when the TCRbeta library was constructed. TCRdb reprocessed the PCR reads via MiXCR and lists one record per CDR3 protein. The sample holds hundreds of thousands of distinct CDR3 sequences, 16% seen once. The sample here was PBMCs from the stem cell graft donor, taken from the stem cell graft. Source of these receptors: a human donor who donated a stem cell graft to a child with acute myeloid leukemia.

The gene calls are TRBV12-3 or TRBV12-4 and TRBJ1-2; D unclear. This CDR3 is built from 13 residues. Trimming pared 2 bases from V and 6 bases from J, leaving 10 bases between. The CDR3 is CASSLSSLNGYTF. CDR3 DNA sequence: TGTGCCAGCAGTTTATCCTCTTTGAATGGCTACACCTTC.

This clonotype has a count of ten or more. The chain combines TRBV5-4 with TRBJ1-6; D might be TRBD1 (5 bases). Germline V gives CDR1 SGHNT, CDR2 YYREEE (reference sequence). Trimming cost V 4 bases and J 7 bases, with 15 bases left between them. This CDR3 spans 15 amino acids. CDR3 nucleotides: TGTGCCAGCAGCACGGGACTTTCAGCCAATTCACCCCTCCACTTT. It specifies CASSTGLSANSPLHF. Supplemented by reference TRBV5-4 and TRBJ1-6, the full variable domain reads ETGVTQSPTHLIKTRGQQVTLRCSSQSGHNTVSWYQQALGQGPQFIFQYYREEENGRGNFPPRFSGLQFPNYSSELNVNALELDDSALYLCASSTGLSANSPLHFGNGTRLTVT.

This clonotype has more than one count but fewer than ten. The chain couples TRBV29-1 to TRBJ1-2; D unresolved. This CDR3 is 12 amino acids long. Trimming removed 2 bases from V and 1 base from J, with 5 bases in between. Per the germline V gene, CDR1 is SQVTM and CDR2 is ANQGSEA. For the CDR3, the DNA is TGCAGCGTTGAATTTGATAACTATGGCTACACCTTC. Encoded protein: CSVEFDNYGYTF.

Ten or more counts support this clonotype. The CDR3 coding sequence is TGTGCCAGCAGTTCCAGGGGGCAAGGCTCCTACAATGAGCAGTTCTTC. It codes for CASSSRGQGSYNEQFF. The chain couples TRBV6-5 to TRBJ2-1; 8 bases match TRBD1. CDR1 is MNHEY, CDR2 SVGAGI, per germline. After removal of 4 bases from V and 0 bases from J, the junction contained 5 bases not matched to a gene. This CDR3 has 16 amino acids.

This chain links TRBV29-1 with TRBJ1-2; D gene unclear. The CDR3 covers 14 residues. Germline CDR1 and CDR2: SQVTM and ANQGSEA. V lost 1 base and J 4 bases, leaving 13 bases between the germline ends. The CDR3 sequence: CSVEAVNSLYGYTF. CDR3 coding DNA: TGCAGCGTTGAAGCCGTCAACAGCCTCTATGGCTACACCTTC.

In its sample, this clonotype was seen many times. This chain joins TRBV7-2 and TRBJ1-3, with D possibly TRBD1 on 6 matching bases. CDR1 and CDR2 (germline): SGHTA, FQGNSA. This CDR3 comprises 15 residues. V lost 4 bases, J lost 1 base, and 11 bases lay in between. The CDR3 sequence is CASSSSTGSGNTIYF. CDR3 coding DNA: TGTGCCAGCAGCTCTTCGACAGGATCTGGAAACACCATATATTTT.

This clonotype was recorded at least ten times. V and J are TRBV12-3 or TRBV12-4 and TRBJ2-1, with D possibly matching TRBD2 (5 bases). V lost 5 bases, J lost 15 bases, and 14 bases lay in between. The CDR3 is 11 amino acids. CDR3 sequence reads: CASSRGLDLFF. Written as DNA, the CDR3 is TGTGCCAGCAGTAGAGGACTCGACTTGTTCTTC.

This sequence joins TRBV6-5 and TRBJ2-2, with 9 bases matching TRBD1. CDR1 and CDR2 (germline): MNHEY, SVGAGI. The ends lost 0 bases at V and 5 bases at J; junction bases unmatched: 4. The length of the CDR3 is 16 residues. The DNA for the CDR3 is TGTGCCAGCAGTTACTCGGGACAGGGAACGACCGGGGAGCTGTTTTTT. Its protein is CASSYSGQGTTGELFF.

The genes are TRBV5-1 and TRBJ2-2, with a possible D match to TRBD1 (6 bases). V was cut by 6 bases and J by 8 bases, with 17 bases left in between. This CDR3 spans 14 amino acids. Germline V CDR1 and CDR2: SGHRS, YFSETQ. CDR3 DNA: TGCGCCAGCACCCTGACCCAAGGGACAGGGGAGCTGTTTTTT. Translation gives CASTLTQGTGELFF. Looking up the rest from reference TRBV5-1 and TRBJ2-2 gives the full variable domain: KAGVTQTPRYLIKTRGQQVTLSCSPISGHRSVSWYQQTPGQGLQFLFEYFSETQRNKGNFPGRFSGRQFSNSRSEMNVSTLELGDSALYLCASTLTQGTGELFFGEGSRLTVL.

This chain connects TRBV12-3 or TRBV12-4 to TRBJ2-7; D is perhaps TRBD1 (5 bases). The CDR3 has 13 residues. Trimming took off 6 bases at V and 5 bases at J, with 14 bases between the two ends. CDR3 coding DNA: TGTGCCAGCAGCCTTGTCAGGGATCACGAGCAGTACTTC. This gives the protein CASSLVRDHEQYF.

This clonotype has more than one count but fewer than ten. The V call is TRBV29-1, the J call TRBJ1-2, with D possibly TRBD1 on 5 matching bases. V dropped 8 bases and J dropped 0 bases, with 16 bases sitting between them. CDR3 length: 14 amino acids. Germline V gives CDR1 SQVTM, CDR2 ANQGSEA. CDR3 sequence: CSTAQAGTNYGYTF. Written as DNA, the CDR3 is TGCAGCACAGCCCAGGCAGGGACTAACTATGGCTACACCTTC.

The chain combines TRBV12-3 or TRBV12-4 with TRBJ2-1; D perhaps matches TRBD2 (6 bases). The CDR3 loop spans 14 amino acids. V lost 8 bases to trimming and J lost 6 bases, with 17 bases between them. The CDR3 nucleotides are TGTGCCAGCGATCTGCGGGGAAAGGGCAATGAGCAGTTCTTC. Amino acids: CASDLRGKGNEQFF.

This clonotype was observed a handful of times. The V gene is TRBV7-3, the J gene TRBJ2-7, with TRBD2 matching over 12 bases. The CDR3 is 16 amino acids. Germline CDR1 and CDR2: SGHTA and FQGTGA. V lost 5 bases, J lost 2 bases, and 7 bases stayed unmatched. The CDR3 loop reads CASSPSGGALPYEQYF. CDR3 in DNA: TGTGCCAGCAGCCCTAGCGGGGGGGCCCTTCCCTACGAGCAGTACTTC.

The sample holds one count of this clonotype. The chain joins TRBV12-3 or TRBV12-4 to TRBJ1-1, with D hard to call. V shed 4 bases and J shed 7 bases, with 7 bases lying between them. This CDR3 has 11 residues. The CDR3 loop reads CASSSVFEAFF. The CDR3 DNA reads TGTGCCAGCAGTTCCGTCTTTGAAGCTTTCTTT.

This clonotype showed up just a few times. The chain couples TRBV20-1 to TRBJ2-4; 14 positions match TRBD2. Germline V lookup: CDR1 DFQATT, CDR2 SNEGSKA (reference sequence). CDR3 length equals 15 residues. Trimming took 6 bases from V and 10 from J; bases not matched to a gene: 11. The CDR3 here is CSAKTSGGAREIQYF. The DNA of the CDR3 is TGCAGTGCCAAGACTAGCGGGGGGGCTCGGGAGATTCAGTACTTC.

This clonotype was detected only a few times. The chain joins TRBV25-1 to TRBJ1-2; TRBD1 matches 7 bases. Germline assignment: CDR1 MGHDK and CDR2 SYGVNS. The CDR3 sequence is 13 residues long. Losses at the gene ends were 4 bases for V and 8 bases for J; bases not matched to a gene: 7. The CDR3 DNA is TGTGCCAGCAGTGGACAGGGCCCGCAAGGCTACACCTTC. This translates into CASSGQGPQGYTF.

This clonotype was seen only a few times. The rearrangement uses TRBV5-1 and TRBJ2-2; possibly TRBD1 for D (6 bases). V was shortened by 0 bases and J by 0 bases, with 15 bases between the two germline ends. This CDR3 comprises 18 residues. Germline loops: CDR1 SGHRS, CDR2 YFSETQ. DNA of the CDR3: TGCGCCAGCAGCTTGGTCTACATACAGGGTTCGAACACCGGGGAGCTGTTTTTT. Its protein product is CASSLVYIQGSNTGELFF.

This clonotype came up many times. The gene calls are TRBV6-1 and TRBJ1-5, with D perhaps TRBD1 (5 bases). With 8 bases removed from V and 0 bases from J, the gap between germline ends came to 11 bases. The germline V gene has CDR1 MNHNS and CDR2 SASEGT. This CDR3 has 14 amino acids. This chain's CDR3 is CASRQLYSNQPQHF. DNA for the CDR3: TGTGCCAGCCGACAGCTATATAGCAATCAGCCCCAGCATTTT.